These 32 T cell receptor beta chains came from one sample sequenced in a study of cytomegalovirus exposure and HLA in healthy donors. Primers included in the PCR were 60 Vbeta and 13 Jbeta primers. Method: immunoSEQ multiplex PCR; TCRdb's copy keeps in-frame clones and lacks some. This table has 150,000 to 200,000 clones, 70% to 80% appearing once. Source material: PBMCs. These receptors originate from a man aged 60 to 75 in good health and CMV-seronegative.

The chain links TRBV29-1 to TRBJ1-1; D is possibly TRBD1 (5 bases). Trimming removed 0 bases from V and 4 bases from J, with 15 bases in between. Germline V gene sequence: CDR1 SQVTM, CDR2 ANQGSEA. This CDR3 is 15 amino acids long. CDR3 sequence reads: CSVEDNAGRGTEAFF. CDR3 nucleotide sequence: TGCAGCGTTGAAGATAACGCGGGGAGGGGCACTGAAGCTTTCTTT.

The chain joins TRBV5-1 to TRBJ1-1; 8 bases match TRBD1. CDR3 length: 17 residues. The ends lost 1 base at V and 0 bases at J; junction bases unmatched: 8. Germline assignment: CDR1 SGHRS and CDR2 YFSETQ. This CDR3 is CASSLQQGASLNTEAFF. For the CDR3, the DNA is TGCGCCAGCAGCTTGCAGCAGGGGGCGAGCCTGAACACTGAAGCTTTCTTT. The complete variable domain, with remaining parts taken from reference TRBV5-1 and TRBJ1-1, reads KAGVTQTPRYLIKTRGQQVTLSCSPISGHRSVSWYQQTPGQGLQFLFEYFSETQRNKGNFPGRFSGRQFSNSRSEMNVSTLELGDSALYLCASSLQQGASLNTEAFFGQGTRLTVV.

The chain carries TRBV28 and TRBJ1-2, with a possible D match to TRBD1 (6 bases). Between the trimmed V and J ends, which lost 2 bases and 7 bases, there was a span of 11 bases. The CDR3 is 13 amino acids. CDR1 is MDHEN and CDR2 is SYDVKM in the germline V gene. The CDR3: CASSLGGASGYTF. CDR3 in DNA: TGTGCCAGCAGTTTAGGGGGGGCGAGTGGCTACACCTTC.

This chain connects TRBV5-1 to TRBJ1-6; perhaps TRBD1 as D (5 bases). The CDR3 covers 14 residues. Trimming took 4 bases from V and 10 from J, leaving 15 bases between them. CDR1 and CDR2 from the germline V gene are SGHRS and YFSETQ. CDR3 nucleotide sequence: TGCGCCAGCAGCGAACAGGTGGAAAGCTCACCCCTCCACTTT. Amino acid sequence: CASSEQVESSPLHF.

V and J are TRBV5-1 and TRBJ2-6; a possible D gene is TRBD2 (5 bases). The CDR3 is 14 residues long. V was shortened by 2 bases and J by 2 bases, with 5 bases between the two germline ends. Germline assignment: CDR1 SGHRS and CDR2 YFSETQ. CDR3 DNA sequence: TGCGCCAGCAGCTTCGGGGCTGGGGCCAACGTCCTGACTTTC. Translating gives CASSFGAGANVLTF.

The chain recombines TRBV6-1 with TRBJ2-7; 10 nucleotides line up with TRBD1. CDR1 is MNHNS and CDR2 is SASEGT in the germline V gene. Trimming removed 4 bases from V and 6 bases from J; junction bases left unmatched: 6. CDR3 length equals 14 residues. The CDR3 loop reads CASSALGQGGEQYF. DNA of the CDR3: TGTGCCAGCAGTGCCCTCGGACAGGGGGGCGAGCAGTACTTC.

This clone was seen more than once but under ten times. CDR3 sequence reads: CASSFSGRTDTQYF. The CDR3 region has the DNA TGTGCCAGCAGTTTTTCGGGTAGAACAGATACGCAGTATTTT. V gene TRBV27 combines with J gene TRBJ2-3; no clear D gene. The CDR3 covers 14 residues. Germline loops: CDR1 MNHEY, CDR2 SMNVEV (reference sequence). The V end lost 3 bases, the J end lost 3 bases, and 10 bases lay between the germline ends.

The rearrangement uses TRBV7-8 and TRBJ1-2; tentative D call: TRBD1 (5 bases). The CDR3 covers 14 residues. V was clipped by 2 bases and J by 5 bases, with 12 bases between them. Germline CDR1 and CDR2: SGHVS and FQNEAQ. The CDR3 DNA sequence: TGTGCCAGCAGCTTAAGCTTGGGGGGGTATGGCTACACCTTC. It encodes CASSLSLGGYGYTF. The entire variable domain, with the rest obtained from reference TRBV7-8 and TRBJ1-2, is as follows: GAGVSQSPRYKVAKRGQDVALRCDPISGHVSLFWYQQALGQGPEFLTYFQNEAQLDKSGLPSDRFFAERPEGSVSTLKIQRTQQEDSAVYLCASSLSLGGYGYTFGSGTRLTVV.

This chain links TRBV6-4 with TRBJ1-1, with D maybe TRBD1 (6 bases). This CDR3 contains 13 residues. Trimming stripped 6 bases from V and 0 bases from J, with 8 bases between. Germline assignment: CDR1 MRHNA and CDR2 SNTAGT. In DNA, the CDR3 is TGTGCCAGCAGATACAGGGTGAACACTGAAGCTTTCTTT. It encodes CASRYRVNTEAFF.

V gene TRBV5-1 combines with J gene TRBJ2-5; D may be TRBD2 (7 bases). This CDR3 spans 18 amino acids. Trimming removed 1 base from V and 4 bases from J, with 23 bases in between. Germline CDR1 reads SGHRS; CDR2 reads YFSETQ. CDR3 sequence: CASSLSGGGSAGGETQYF. Written as DNA, the CDR3 is TGCGCCAGCAGCTTGTCTGGGGGGGGCTCAGCGGGTGGAGAGACCCAGTACTTC.

This chain links TRBV10-3 with TRBJ2-3; 12 nucleotides line up with TRBD2. CDR1 is ENHRY, CDR2 SYGVKD, per germline. The CDR3 is 16 amino acids. Germline trimming cut 5 bases from V and 0 bases from J; bases unmatched to any gene: 3. Here the CDR3 DNA reads TGTGCCATCAGTTTGACTAGCGGGAGTAGCACAGATACGCAGTATTTT. Translated, it gives CAISLTSGSSTDTQYF.

The CDR3 nucleotides are TGTGCCAGCAGCCTGGGGGGTTACGAGCAGTACTTC. Its translation is CASSLGGYEQYF. The chain carries TRBV6-1 and TRBJ2-7, with a weak D call TRBD2 (6 bases). CDR1 and CDR2 (germline): MNHNS, SASEGT. CDR3 length equals 12 residues. V lost 6 bases to trimming and J lost 4 bases, with 10 bases between them.

CDR3 sequence reads: CATSRTGGLTGELFF. DNA for the CDR3: TGTGCCACCAGCAGAACAGGGGGCCTGACCGGGGAGCTGTTTTTT. This sequence joins TRBV15 and TRBJ2-2; 9 nucleotides line up with TRBD1. CDR3 length: 15 amino acids. The V gene's germline CDR1 is LNHNV and CDR2 YYDKDF (reference sequence). Trimming removed 2 bases from V and 5 bases from J; junction bases left unmatched: 3.

A single count supports this clone. The rearrangement joins TRBV6-1 to TRBJ1-2; 7 bases map to TRBD1. This CDR3 comprises 14 residues. Germline-derived CDR1 and CDR2 are MNHNS and SASEGT. With 7 bases clipped from V and 0 bases from J, the junction kept 5 bases outside the gene matches. The chain's CDR3 is CASNRQGANYGYTF. CDR3 DNA sequence: TGTGCCAGCAACCGACAGGGAGCTAACTATGGCTACACCTTC.

CDR3 sequence (DNA): TGTGCCAGCAGCCCGGGAGCGGCGAACTATGGCTACACCTTC. Protein product: CASSPGAANYGYTF. The chain joins TRBV5-4 to TRBJ1-2; no clear D. The CDR3 totals 14 residues. Germline CDR1 and CDR2: SGHNT and YYREEE (reference sequence). V was shortened by 4 bases and J by 2 bases, with 12 bases between the two germline ends.

The chain combines TRBV2 with TRBJ2-5, with TRBD2 matching over 11 bases. Germline CDR1 reads SNHLY; CDR2 reads FYNNEI. The CDR3 is 17 residues long. The ends lost 6 bases at V and 7 bases at J; junction bases unmatched: 16. This CDR3 reads CASRGSGGEYSSGTQYF. The CDR3 nucleotides read TGTGCCAGCAGAGGTAGCGGGGGGGAATACTCCTCGGGGACCCAGTACTTC.

The chain carries TRBV18 and TRBJ2-3, with D perhaps matching TRBD2 (5 bases). This CDR3 is built from 15 residues. CDR1 and CDR2 (germline): KGHSH, LQKENI. V lost 3 bases to trimming and J lost 8 bases, with 18 bases between them. This chain's CDR3 is CASSPNPGDKGTQYF. DNA for the CDR3: TGTGCCAGCTCACCCAACCCCGGGGATAAGGGTACGCAGTATTTT.

The chain is built from TRBV19 and TRBJ2-1; 8 positions match TRBD2. V dropped 8 bases and J dropped 4; count of bases not matched to a gene: 10. The germline V gene encodes CDR1 LNHDA and CDR2 SQIVND (reference sequence). The length of the CDR3 is 15 residues. The CDR3, as DNA: TGTGCCAGTGGATTAGCTTCGGGGGGGTACAATGAGCAGTTCTTC. Its protein is CASGLASGGYNEQFF.

This chain links TRBV6-5 with TRBJ1-2, with D maybe TRBD1 (6 bases). Germline V gene data show CDR1 as MNHEY and CDR2 as SVGAGI. The CDR3 is 15 amino acids. The V end lost 2 bases, the J end lost 4 bases, and 14 bases lay between the germline ends. The CDR3 spells CASSYVQGSGYGYTF. The CDR3 DNA sequence: TGTGCCAGCAGTTACGTACAGGGATCTGGCTATGGCTACACCTTC.

V usage is TRBV19 and J usage is TRBJ1-4; 11 positions agree with TRBD1. CDR1 and CDR2 from the germline V gene are LNHDA and SQIVND (reference sequence). The V segment lost 5 bases and the J segment 8 bases; nucleotides outside the gene matches: 7. The CDR3 runs to 15 residues. The CDR3 is CASSSVGQGVEKLFF. The CDR3 coding sequence is TGTGCCAGTAGTTCCGTGGGACAGGGGGTCGAAAAACTGTTTTTT.

This rearrangement joins TRBV30 to TRBJ2-7; 9 bases agree with TRBD2. The CDR3 consists of 17 residues. Germline CDR1 is GTSNPN and CDR2 is SVGIG (reference sequence). Losses at the gene ends were 6 bases for V and 0 bases for J; bases not matched to a gene: 15. The CDR3 bases are TGTGCCTGTGCGGGAGGGCGGCCGGGACAGAGCTCCTACGAGCAGTACTTC. Amino acids: CACAGGRPGQSSYEQYF.

CDR3 DNA: TGCGCCAGCAGCTTGGGGACAGGGCGCTACTATGGCTACACCTTC. Protein: CASSLGTGRYYGYTF. V and J are TRBV5-1 and TRBJ1-2; TRBD1 aligns across 8 bases. CDR1 and CDR2 (germline): SGHRS, YFSETQ. Trimming cost V 0 bases and J 3 bases; bases outside gene matches: 4. This CDR3 has 15 amino acids.

This chain joins TRBV7-2 and TRBJ2-7; 8 nucleotides agree with TRBD2. CDR1 and CDR2 (germline): SGHTA, FQGNSA. The V and J ends lost 3 bases and 4 bases, in that order; junction bases with no gene match: 2. The CDR3 spans 13 residues. The CDR3 is CASSFTSGYEQYF. In DNA form, the CDR3 reads TGTGCCAGCAGCTTTACTAGCGGTTACGAGCAGTACTTC. Combining the CDR3 with reference TRBV7-2 and TRBJ2-7 gives the whole variable domain GAGVSQSPSNKVTEKGKDVELRCDPISGHTALYWYRQSLGQGLEFLIYFQGNSAPDKSGLPSDRFSAERTGGSVSTLTIQRTQQEDSAVYLCASSFTSGYEQYFGPGTRLTVT.

The chain carries TRBV4-1 and TRBJ2-1; 12 nucleotides agree with TRBD2. The length of the CDR3 is 16 residues. With V trimmed by 4 bases and J by 5 bases, 6 bases remained unmatched. Germline values: CDR1 MGHRA, CDR2 YSYEKL. CDR3 sequence (DNA): TGCGCCAGCAGCCCCCGGACTAGCGGGATTGACAATGAGCAGTTCTTC. The encoded protein is CASSPRTSGIDNEQFF.

The V gene is TRBV5-4, the J gene TRBJ2-2, with a weak D call TRBD2 (5 bases). The V end was cut by 4 bases, the J end by 6 bases, with 16 bases between. Germline V gene lookup returns CDR1 SGHNT and CDR2 YYREEE (reference sequence). This CDR3 has 15 residues. DNA for the CDR3: TGTGCCAGCAGCCCTAGCAGGAGTTGGTCCGGGGAGCTGTTTTTT. It specifies CASSPSRSWSGELFF.

V is TRBV29-1 and J is TRBJ2-5, with TRBD2 matching over 11 bases. Per germline, CDR1 SQVTM and CDR2 ANQGSEA. This CDR3 has 14 residues. J was trimmed by 5 bases and V by 3 bases; bases with no gene match: 5. For the CDR3, the DNA is TGCAGCGTTGATGTTGGGACTAGCGGCGAGACCCAGTACTTC. Translation: CSVDVGTSGETQYF.

This clone was seen just once. This chain joins TRBV5-4 and TRBJ2-5; D remains ambiguous. V gave up 0 bases and J gave up 5 bases, with 8 bases separating them. Per germline, CDR1 SGHNT and CDR2 YYREEE (reference sequence). This CDR3 region has 13 residues. The DNA of the CDR3 is TGTGCCAGCAGCTTGGCGGTCCGGGAGACCCAGTACTTC. Its translation is CASSLAVRETQYF.

Worth noting for this clone: This sample includes further DNA sequences coding for the same CDR3. The J gene is TRBJ1-5, the V gene TRBV5-1; 7 nucleotides agree with TRBD1. The J segment lost 2 bases and the V segment lost 4 bases, leaving 3 bases of the junction unmatched. This CDR3 is built from 14 residues. CDR1 and CDR2 (germline): SGHRS, YFSETQ. CDR3 sequence: CASSPGTGNQPQHF. CDR3 bases: TGCGCCAGCAGCCCCGGGACAGGCAATCAGCCCCAGCATTTT.

This clone was counted only a few times. CDR3 residues: CASSTSGNEQFF. Here the CDR3 DNA reads TGTGCCAGCAGCACTAGTGGCAATGAGCAGTTCTTC. The chain links TRBV7-3 to TRBJ2-1; weak D call: TRBD2 (5 bases). Deletions cut 5 bases from V and 6 bases from J, with 8 bases between. Germline loops: CDR1 SGHTA, CDR2 FQGTGA. The CDR3 loop spans 12 amino acids.

This chain joins TRBV28 and TRBJ1-1; D remains unclear. The CDR3 is made up of 12 amino acids. V was trimmed by 5 bases and J by 7 bases, leaving 11 bases between them. CDR1 and CDR2 from the germline V gene are MDHEN and SYDVKM. This chain's CDR3 is CASSPQQCEAFF. CDR3 in DNA: TGTGCCAGCAGTCCCCAACAGTGTGAAGCTTTCTTT.

The chain links TRBV2 to TRBJ2-7; a weak D match, TRBD1 (5 bases). Germline CDR1 is SNHLY and CDR2 is FYNNEI. The CDR3 length is 15 residues. V shed 1 base and J shed 5 bases, with 15 bases lying between them. DNA of the CDR3: TGTGCCAGCAGTGAAGGGAGAACAGGTCTACACGAGCAGTACTTC. Its translation is CASSEGRTGLHEQYF.

The chain joins TRBV6-1 to TRBJ1-5; no clear D gene. With 5 bases removed from V and 2 bases from J, the gap between germline ends came to 13 bases. CDR1 and CDR2 (germline): MNHNS, SASEGT. The CDR3 loop spans 15 amino acids. CDR3 sequence (DNA): TGTGCCAGCAGTTCCTGGTCGAGTGGCAATCAGCCCCAGCATTTT. Translation: CASSSWSSGNQPQHF.